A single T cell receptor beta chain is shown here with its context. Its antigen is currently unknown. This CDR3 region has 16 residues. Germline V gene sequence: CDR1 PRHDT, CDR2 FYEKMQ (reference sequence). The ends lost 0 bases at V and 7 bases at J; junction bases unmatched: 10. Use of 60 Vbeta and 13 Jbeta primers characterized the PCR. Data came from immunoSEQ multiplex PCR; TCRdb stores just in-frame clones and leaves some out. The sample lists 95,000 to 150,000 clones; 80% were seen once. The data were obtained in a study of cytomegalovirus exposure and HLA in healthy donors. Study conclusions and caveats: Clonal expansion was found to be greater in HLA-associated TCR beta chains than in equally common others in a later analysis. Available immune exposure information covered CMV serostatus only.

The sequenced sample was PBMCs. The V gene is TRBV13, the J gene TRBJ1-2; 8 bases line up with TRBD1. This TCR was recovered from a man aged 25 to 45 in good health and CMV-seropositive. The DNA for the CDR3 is TGTGCCAGCAGCTTAGGCCTGGGTCAGGGGGCGGGTGGCTACACCTTC. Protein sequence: CASSLGLGQGAGGYTF.